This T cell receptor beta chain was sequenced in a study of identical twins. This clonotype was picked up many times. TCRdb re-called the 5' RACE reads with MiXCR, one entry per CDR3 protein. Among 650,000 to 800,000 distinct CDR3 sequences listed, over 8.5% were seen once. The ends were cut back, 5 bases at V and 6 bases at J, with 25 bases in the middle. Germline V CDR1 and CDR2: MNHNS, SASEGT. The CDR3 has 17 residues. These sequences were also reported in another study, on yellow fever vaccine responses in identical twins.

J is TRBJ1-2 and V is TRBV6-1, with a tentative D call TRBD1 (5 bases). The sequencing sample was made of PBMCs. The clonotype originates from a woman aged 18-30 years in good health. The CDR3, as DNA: TGTGCCAGCAGTAGACCGGGAGTCGGGGGAGTGGGCAATGGCTACACCTTC. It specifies CASSRPGVGGVGNGYTF.